What follows are 13 T cell receptor beta chains derived from one specimen sequenced in a study of cytomegalovirus exposure and HLA in healthy donors. With 60 Vbeta and 13 Jbeta primers, the PCR was carried out. Only in-frame clones appear in the TCRdb table, and some are missing; sequencing was by immunoSEQ multiplex PCR. Of roughly 180,000 clones detected, 76% appear once; the ten largest clones hold around 1.6%. Sequencing was carried out using PBMCs. The source is a man younger than 35 in good health and CMV-seronegative.

The rearrangement links TRBV28 to TRBJ2-7, with 13 bases matching TRBD2. This CDR3 contains 16 residues. Trimming cost V 5 bases and J 5 bases; bases outside gene matches: 9. Per germline, CDR1 MDHEN and CDR2 SYDVKM. CDR3 region: CASSHHTGLAGNEQYF. The CDR3 DNA sequence: TGTGCCAGCAGTCACCATACGGGACTAGCGGGAAACGAGCAGTACTTC.

The chain has TRBV6-1 and TRBJ2-3, with TRBD1 as a possible D gene (6 bases). V was pared by 1 base and J by 4 bases, with 15 bases between. Germline CDR1 is MNHNS and CDR2 is SASEGT. CDR3 size: 16 residues. The CDR3 bases are TGTGCCAGCAGTGAAGTTAAGGGCAGGGGAGCAGATACGCAGTATTTT. Residues: CASSEVKGRGADTQYF.

This chain links TRBV28 with TRBJ1-2, with a tentative D call TRBD1 (6 bases). Trimming cost V 6 bases and J 4 bases, with 12 bases left between them. The CDR3 runs to 13 residues. The germline V gene encodes CDR1 MDHEN and CDR2 SYDVKM. The CDR3 nucleotides are TGTGCCAGCAGGCAAACAGGGACCTATGGCTACACCTTC. It encodes CASRQTGTYGYTF.

CDR3 sequence reads: CATSIGAVEDGYTF. CDR3 DNA: TGTGCCACCAGCATCGGAGCAGTCGAGGATGGCTACACCTTC. The chain employs TRBV15 and TRBJ1-2, with D uncertain. Deletions cut 4 bases from V and 6 bases from J, with 15 bases between. The CDR3 loop spans 14 amino acids. Germline CDR1 and CDR2: LNHNV and YYDKDF (reference sequence).

This chain uses TRBV2 with TRBJ2-7; tentatively, D is TRBD1 (5 bases). V was shortened by 5 bases and J by 2 bases, with 7 bases between the two germline ends. The CDR3 covers 12 residues. Germline V gives CDR1 SNHLY, CDR2 FYNNEI. CDR3 sequence: CASSRQTYEQYF. CDR3 bases: TGTGCCAGCAGTAGACAGACCTACGAGCAGTACTTC.

This chain connects TRBV11-1 to TRBJ1-6; D gene unclear. Germline CDR1 is SGHAT and CDR2 is FQDESV (reference sequence). Between the trimmed V and J ends, which lost 1 base and 7 bases, there was a span of 11 bases. This CDR3 is built from 15 residues. The chain's CDR3 is CASSLGTQRNSPLHF. The CDR3 nucleotides are TGTGCCAGCAGCTTAGGGACCCAGCGGAATTCACCCCTCCACTTT.

The V gene is TRBV4-2, the J gene TRBJ2-7; 11 nucleotides agree with TRBD1. Germline loops: CDR1 LGHNA, CDR2 YNFKEQ. This CDR3 is 15 amino acids long. J was trimmed by 4 bases and V by 4 bases; bases with no gene match: 6. The CDR3 DNA reads as TGTGCCAGCAGCCGGGACAGGGGGAACGAGTACGAGCAGTACTTC. It specifies CASSRDRGNEYEQYF.

This clone was counted a few times. V and J are TRBV9 and TRBJ2-5; tentative D call: TRBD1 (5 bases). This CDR3 contains 14 residues. In germline, CDR1 is SGDLS, CDR2 YYNGEE. Trimming stripped 3 bases from V and 1 base from J, with 10 bases between. The CDR3 sequence: CASSGSRAQETQYF. CDR3 sequence (DNA): TGTGCCAGCAGCGGCAGCAGGGCCCAAGAGACCCAGTACTTC.

This chain uses TRBV14 with TRBJ1-3; D is possibly TRBD1 (6 bases). The CDR3 sequence is 15 residues long. CDR1 and CDR2 from the germline V gene are SGHDN and FVKESK. Trimming cost V 3 bases and J 1 base, with 10 bases left between them. CDR3 DNA: TGTGCCAGCAGCCACAGGGGAGGGTCTGGAAACACCATATATTTT. Encoded protein: CASSHRGGSGNTIYF.

The chain combines TRBV19 with TRBJ1-2; the D is unclear. Trimming removed 6 bases at V and 0 bases at J, with 17 bases between. Germline assignment: CDR1 LNHDA and CDR2 SQIVND (reference sequence). The CDR3 is 16 residues long. Here the CDR3 reads CASSRLKAATNYGYTF. As DNA, the CDR3 is TGTGCCAGTAGCAGGCTAAAGGCAGCAACTAACTATGGCTACACCTTC.

This chain connects TRBV5-1 to TRBJ1-6, with D maybe TRBD1 (5 bases). Trimming took off 4 bases at V and 13 bases at J, with 18 bases between the two ends. CDR1 SGHRS and CDR2 YFSETQ come from the germline V gene. CDR3 length equals 14 residues. CDR3 DNA: TGCGCCAGCAGCCATAAGGGACTCCCCATGCCCCTCCACTTT. Residues: CASSHKGLPMPLHF.

J is TRBJ2-5 and V is TRBV29-1; the match to TRBD2 covers 8 bases. Germline values: CDR1 SQVTM, CDR2 ANQGSEA. The ends lost 6 bases at V and 1 base at J; junction bases unmatched: 4. The CDR3 consists of 13 residues. CDR3 residues: CSVLTSAQETQYF. CDR3 DNA: TGCAGCGTCCTGACTAGCGCCCAAGAGACCCAGTACTTC.

The chain recombines TRBV4-2 with TRBJ1-3; 7 nucleotides align to TRBD1. The CDR3 contains 16 residues. V shed 0 bases and J 4 bases; nucleotides not matched to a gene: 6. The germline CDR1 and CDR2 sequences are LGHNA and YNFKEQ. The CDR3 DNA reads as TGTGCCAGCAGCCAAGAAGCAAGGGGGCGAGGAAACACCATATATTTT. Protein sequence: CASSQEARGRGNTIYF.